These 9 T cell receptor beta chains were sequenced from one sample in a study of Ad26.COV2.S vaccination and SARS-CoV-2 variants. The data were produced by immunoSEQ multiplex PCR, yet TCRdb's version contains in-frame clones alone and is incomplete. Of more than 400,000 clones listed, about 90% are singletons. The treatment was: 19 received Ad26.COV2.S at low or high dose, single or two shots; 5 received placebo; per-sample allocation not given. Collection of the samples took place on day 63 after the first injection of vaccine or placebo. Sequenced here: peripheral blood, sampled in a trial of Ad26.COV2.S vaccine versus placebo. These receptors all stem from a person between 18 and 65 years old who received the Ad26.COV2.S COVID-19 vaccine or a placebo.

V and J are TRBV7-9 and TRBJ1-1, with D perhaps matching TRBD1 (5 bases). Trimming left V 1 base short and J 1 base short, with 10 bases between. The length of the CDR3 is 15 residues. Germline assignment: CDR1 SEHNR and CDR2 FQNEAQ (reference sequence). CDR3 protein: CASSLGGTENTEAFF. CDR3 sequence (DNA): TGTGCCAGCAGCTTAGGGGGGACGGAGAACACTGAAGCTTTCTTT.

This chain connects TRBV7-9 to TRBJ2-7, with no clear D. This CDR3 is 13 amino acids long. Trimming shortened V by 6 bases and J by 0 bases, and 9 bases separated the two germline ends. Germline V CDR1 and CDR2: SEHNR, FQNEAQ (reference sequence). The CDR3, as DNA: TGTGCCAGCAGACAACAAAGCTCCTACGAGCAGTACTTC. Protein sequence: CASRQQSSYEQYF. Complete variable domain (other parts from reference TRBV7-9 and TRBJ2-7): DTGVSQNPRHKITKRGQNVTFRCDPISEHNRLYWYRQTLGQGPEFLTYFQNEAQLEKSRLLSDRFSAERPKGSFSTLEIQRTEQGDSAMYLCASRQQSSYEQYFGPGTRLTVT.

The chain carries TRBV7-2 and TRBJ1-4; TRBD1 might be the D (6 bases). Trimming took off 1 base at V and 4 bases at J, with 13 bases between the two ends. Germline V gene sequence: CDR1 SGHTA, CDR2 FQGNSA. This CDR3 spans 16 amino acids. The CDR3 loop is CASSLVQGQFNEKLFF. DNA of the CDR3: TGTGCCAGCAGCTTAGTACAGGGCCAATTTAATGAAAAACTGTTTTTT.

The CDR3 sequence is CASSAGPPDTQYF. Here the CDR3 DNA reads TGTGCCAGCAGCGCCGGACCCCCGGATACGCAGTATTTT. This rearrangement joins TRBV9 to TRBJ2-3; D remains unclear. CDR3 length equals 13 residues. Trimming took off 3 bases at V and 6 bases at J, with 11 bases between the two ends. Germline CDR1 and CDR2: SGDLS and YYNGEE.

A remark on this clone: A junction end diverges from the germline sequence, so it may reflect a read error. Written as DNA, the CDR3 is TGCACCAGCAGCCAACCGTGGGACAGCGACAGCGCCGAAAGCACAGATACGCAGTATTTT. It translates to CTSSQPWDSDSAESTDTQYF. This chain connects TRBV4-3 to TRBJ2-3; 7 nucleotides line up with TRBD1. Germline V lookup: CDR1 LGHNA, CDR2 YSLEER. CDR3 length: 20 amino acids.

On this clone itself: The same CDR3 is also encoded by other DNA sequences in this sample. In DNA form, the CDR3 reads TGTGCCAGCAGTTTAGACAGCACAGATACGCAGTATTTT. The encoded protein is CASSLDSTDTQYF. The genes are TRBV28 and TRBJ2-3; D is undetermined. The CDR3 runs 13 residues. V was cut by 2 bases and J by 0 bases, with 3 bases left in between. In germline, CDR1 is MDHEN, CDR2 SYDVKM.

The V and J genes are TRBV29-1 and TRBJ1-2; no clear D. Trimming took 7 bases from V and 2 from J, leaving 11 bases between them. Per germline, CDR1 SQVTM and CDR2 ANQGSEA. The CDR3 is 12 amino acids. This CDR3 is CSAWTGNYGYTF. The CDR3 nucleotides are TGCAGCGCATGGACGGGGAACTATGGCTACACCTTC.

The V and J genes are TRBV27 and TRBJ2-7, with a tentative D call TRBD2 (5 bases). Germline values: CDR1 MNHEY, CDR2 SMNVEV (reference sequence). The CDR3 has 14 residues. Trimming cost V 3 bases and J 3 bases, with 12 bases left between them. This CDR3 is CASSFSQAGYEQYF. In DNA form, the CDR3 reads TGTGCCAGCAGTTTCTCCCAGGCGGGCTACGAGCAGTACTTC.

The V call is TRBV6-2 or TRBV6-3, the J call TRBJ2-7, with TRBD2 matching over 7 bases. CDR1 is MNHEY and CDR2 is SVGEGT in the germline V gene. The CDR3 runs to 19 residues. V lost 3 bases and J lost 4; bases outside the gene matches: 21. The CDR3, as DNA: TGTGCCAGCAGTTATCTTATCGCAGCGGGAAGCTTCTCTGCATACGAGCAGTACTTC. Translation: CASSYLIAAGSFSAYEQYF.